This TCR beta chain was identified during a study of STAT5B mutations in CD4+ large granular lymphocyte leukemia. The study, taken as a whole, reports: Compared with healthy controls (2/35), patient top clones favored TRBV06 (8/27). No patients shared main leukemic clonotypes, though about 25% appeared at low frequency elsewhere.

V lost 3 bases, J lost 4 bases, and 12 bases lay in between. The CDR3 totals 14 residues. Per the germline V gene, CDR1 is MDHEN and CDR2 is SYDVKM. As concerns this clone: Its target is unknown.

This was a survey-level run. Libraries were prepared by immunoSEQ multiplex PCR; TCRdb keeps only in-frame clonotypes and omits some of them. The data hold 20,000 to 25,000 clones, with 82% observed a single time. Buffy coats from healthy blood donors served as controls. This chain connects TRBV28 to TRBJ1-1; TRBD1 might be the D (6 bases). The source is a human donor in good health. Sequencing was done on a sample of CD4+ T cells from blood buffy coats. CDR3 loop: CASSLRGVGTEAFF. The CDR3 nucleotides read TGTGCCAGCAGTTTGAGGGGGGTAGGCACTGAAGCTTTCTTT.